These 20 T cell receptor beta chains originate from one sample sequenced in a study of identical twins. Via MiXCR, TCRdb re-called the 5' RACE reads, giving one row per CDR3 protein. This table holds some 1,700,000 distinct CDR3 sequences, less than 40% found once. The sample comprised cord blood. Source of these receptors: a newborn girl in good health.

The V and J genes are TRBV29-1 and TRBJ2-1; D is uncertain. V was shortened by 0 bases and J by 4 bases, with 10 bases between the two germline ends. The V gene's germline CDR1 is SQVTM and CDR2 ANQGSEA. This CDR3 is 14 amino acids long. The CDR3, as DNA: TGCAGCGTTGAAGATCGCCGTACGTACAATGAGCAGTTCTTC. Protein sequence: CSVEDRRTYNEQFF.

J is TRBJ2-5 and V is TRBV12-3 or TRBV12-4; no clear D gene. V shed 5 bases and J shed 11 bases, with 21 bases lying between them. This CDR3 is 14 amino acids long. The CDR3 nucleotides are TGTGCCAGCAGTCCGACGAAAGGACGAGACGGGCAGTACTTC. As protein: CASSPTKGRDGQYF.

The table lists this clonotype with a count of one. At one of its ends the junction is not consistent with the germline gene, which may arise from a read error. The chain uses TRBV7-2 and TRBJ2-1, with a possible D match to TRBD2 (7 bases). CDR3 size: 16 residues. Germline CDR1 and CDR2: SGHTA and FQGNSA. CDR3 nucleotide sequence: TGTGCCAGCAGCTTAATATCTGGCGGGGGCTACAATAAGCAGTTCTTC. Residues: CASSLISGGGYNKQFF.

The gene calls are TRBV11-2 and TRBJ2-7, with D perhaps matching TRBD2 (6 bases). Trimming left V 5 bases short and J 7 bases short, with 24 bases between. The CDR3 runs 16 residues. Germline V CDR1 and CDR2: SGHAT, FQNNGV. CDR3 region: CASSPLGLSGRNEQYF. The CDR3 DNA reads TGTGCCAGCAGCCCTCTCGGACTCTCGGGGAGGAATGAGCAGTACTTC.

V and J are TRBV6-1 and TRBJ1-2; D may be TRBD1 (5 bases). V was clipped by 5 bases and J by 0 bases, with 16 bases between them. Germline V gene sequence: CDR1 MNHNS, CDR2 SASEGT. CDR3 length: 16 amino acids. The CDR3 DNA follows: TGTGCCAGCAGTCCCCCGGCAACAGGCGCTAACTATGGCTACACCTTC. Translated, it gives CASSPPATGANYGYTF.

Concerning this clonotype: At one boundary the junction diverges from the germline segment, which might be a read error. V usage is TRBV5-1 and J usage is TRBJ2-7; D not certain. Germline V gene sequence: CDR1 SGHRS, CDR2 YFSETQ. The length of the CDR3 is 16 residues. Here the CDR3 reads CASSLGHQRVSYKQYF. The CDR3 nucleotides read TGCGCCAGCAGCTTAGGGCACCAAAGGGTGTCCTACAAGCAGTACTTC.

This rearrangement joins TRBV28 to TRBJ1-2; no clear D. The CDR3 sequence is 11 residues long. Trimming stripped 8 bases from V and 5 bases from J, with 9 bases between. Germline V gene sequence: CDR1 MDHEN, CDR2 SYDVKM. Written as DNA, the CDR3 is TGTGCCAGCTACACAAAATATGGCTACACCTTC. Translated: CASYTKYGYTF.

This CDR3 reads CASSRGTTSTDTQYF. The CDR3 DNA sequence: TGTGCCAGCAGCCGCGGGACTACCAGCACAGATACGCAGTATTTT. The J gene is TRBJ2-3, the V gene TRBV5-8; 7 positions agree with TRBD2. Germline V gene sequence: CDR1 SGHTS, CDR2 YDEGEE. This CDR3 region has 15 residues. With 4 bases clipped from V and 0 bases from J, the junction kept 5 bases outside the gene matches.

This clonotype occurred a few times. V is TRBV10-3 and J is TRBJ2-7; D perhaps matches TRBD2 (5 bases). The germline V and J ends were trimmed by 6 bases and 2 bases, with 14 bases remaining between them. CDR1 ENHRY and CDR2 SYGVKD come from the germline V gene. This CDR3 is built from 14 residues. The chain's CDR3 is CAISREGSPYEQYF. For the CDR3, the DNA is TGTGCCATCAGCCGAGAGGGAAGCCCCTACGAGCAGTACTTC.

V usage is TRBV25-1 and J usage is TRBJ2-7; 9 nucleotides agree with TRBD1. CDR3 length: 14 amino acids. Per the germline V gene, CDR1 is MGHDK and CDR2 is SYGVNS. Losses at the gene ends were 8 bases for V and 7 bases for J; bases not matched to a gene: 12. The CDR3 coding sequence is TGTGCCAGCGGAGGGACAGGGATGTACAATGAGCAGTACTTC. Protein product: CASGGTGMYNEQYF.

This clonotype has a handful of counts. This chain connects TRBV10-3 to TRBJ2-7; a possible D gene is TRBD1 (6 bases). Deletions cut 4 bases from V and 0 bases from J, with 13 bases between. This CDR3 is built from 15 residues. The germline V gene has CDR1 ENHRY and CDR2 SYGVKD. Here the CDR3 DNA reads TGTGCCATCAGTGGGGGGCAGGGGAGCTCCTACGAGCAGTACTTC. Translation gives CAISGGQGSSYEQYF.

This clonotype has just one count. The V gene is TRBV20-1, the J gene TRBJ2-3; 7 nucleotides line up with TRBD2. The ends lost 4 bases at V and 2 bases at J; junction bases unmatched: 9. This CDR3 is 15 amino acids long. The germline gives CDR1 DFQATT, CDR2 SNEGSKA (reference sequence). The CDR3 nucleotides read TGCAGTGCTACGCGGACTAGTCCCTTCACAGATACGCAGTATTTT. This gives the protein CSATRTSPFTDTQYF.

This clonotype was seen a handful of times. The chain recombines TRBV20-1 with TRBJ2-7; TRBD2 is a possible D gene (7 bases). The V end lost 1 base, the J end lost 4 bases, and 14 bases lay between the germline ends. The CDR3 totals 14 residues. The germline gives CDR1 DFQATT, CDR2 SNEGSKA (reference sequence). Here the CDR3 DNA reads TGCAGTGCTAGAGCGGCGGGGAGGGGGTACGAGCAGTACTTC. Its translation: CSARAAGRGYEQYF.

This clonotype was seen only a few times. The chain carries TRBV4-1 and TRBJ2-1; D unresolved. The CDR3 sequence is 15 residues long. CDR1 and CDR2 from the germline V gene are MGHRA and YSYEKL. V dropped 1 base and J dropped 9 bases, with 16 bases sitting between them. CDR3 sequence (DNA): TGCGCCAGCAGCCAAGCCAGCTCTTTGCGTAGTGAGCAGTTCTTC. Translating it yields CASSQASSLRSEQFF.

The V call is TRBV27, the J call TRBJ1-2, with a weak D call TRBD1 (6 bases). Germline CDR1 MNHEY, CDR2 SMNVEV (reference sequence). The CDR3 length is 14 residues. The ends were cut back, 5 bases at V and 1 base at J, with 11 bases in the middle. The CDR3 spells CASSPDRINYGYTF. Here the CDR3 DNA reads TGTGCCAGCAGTCCCGACAGGATTAACTATGGCTACACCTTC.

This clonotype was seen a handful of times. The genes are TRBV5-1 and TRBJ2-6; TRBD2 agrees at 11 bases. The trim removed 0 bases at V and 1 base at J, leaving 3 bases unmatched. This CDR3 contains 18 residues. Germline CDR1 SGHRS, CDR2 YFSETQ. In DNA form, the CDR3 reads TGCGCCAGCAGCTTGGTGCCTAGCGGGGGGTCTGGGGCCAACGTCCTGACTTTC. Its translation: CASSLVPSGGSGANVLTF.

This clonotype was observed a handful of times. This chain joins TRBV6-1 and TRBJ1-4, with D perhaps TRBD1 (6 bases). V was pared by 7 bases and J by 8 bases, with 20 bases between. The CDR3 covers 15 residues. Germline-derived CDR1 and CDR2 are MNHNS and SASEGT. CDR3 bases: TGTGCCAGCACCTCGCCCCGGGGGCGCAACGAAAAACTGTTTTTT. The encoded protein is CASTSPRGRNEKLFF.

This clonotype was seen repeatedly, ten times or more. CDR3 amino acids: CASSLHRGTYEQYF. For the CDR3, the DNA is TGTGCCAGCAGCTTGCACAGGGGCACCTACGAGCAGTACTTC. The J gene is TRBJ2-7, the V gene TRBV11-2; 7 bases align to TRBD1. The CDR3 totals 14 residues. In germline, CDR1 is SGHAT, CDR2 FQNNGV. J was trimmed by 2 bases and V by 3 bases; bases with no gene match: 4.

CDR3 bases: TGTGCCAGCAGTGACACCAAGGTTTCACCCCTCCACTTT. Translating it yields CASSDTKVSPLHF. The chain couples TRBV25-1 to TRBJ1-6; D not resolved. V dropped 3 bases and J dropped 9 bases, with 9 bases sitting between them. Germline V gene data show CDR1 as MGHDK and CDR2 as SYGVNS. CDR3 length equals 13 residues.

A word on this clonotype: Compared with germline, one end of the junction differs, possibly owing to a read error. V usage is TRBV7-9 and J usage is TRBJ1-4; tentative D call: TRBD1 (6 bases). Germline CDR1 reads SEHNR; CDR2 reads FQNEAQ (reference sequence). This CDR3 is built from 14 residues. In DNA form, the CDR3 reads TGTGCCGGCAGCTTAGGGGGGCCTGGTGAAAAACTGTTTTTT. Amino acid sequence: CAGSLGGPGEKLFF.